This T cell receptor (beta chain) was identified during a study of blood T cells in healthy people across ages. Healthy individuals of Caucasian origin from Russia, aged roughly 6 to 90, served as donors. Concerning this clonotype: Its cognate antigen is unknown.

Study-wide results and caveats: Diversity estimates drawn from one million T cells were deemed underestimates. The donors' CMV status was not determined, possibly confounding changes in expanded clonotypes.

The second PCR ran roughly 7 to 11 cycles with a sample-barcoded 5' primer and J-beta primers. Each CDR3 protein gets one entry after TCRdb re-called the 5' RACE reads with MiXCR. The sample yields 1.5 million to 2 million distinct CDR3 sequences, approximately 40% seen once. Germline values: CDR1 ENHRY, CDR2 SYGVKD. This CDR3 is 13 amino acids long. J gave up 4 bases and V 8 bases, and 7 bases lay outside the gene matches. V and J are TRBV10-3 and TRBJ2-7; TRBD1 matches at 8 bases. The clonotype originates from a human donor in good health. Input material: blood. For the CDR3, the DNA is TGTGCCATCGGAGGACAGGGAAGATACGAGCAGTACTTC. It is translated as CAIGGQGRYEQYF.